This TCR beta chain was captured by sequencing in a study of tumor-infiltrating lymphocytes in primary liver carcinoma. Germline DNA was also extracted, and blood RNA derived from unsorted whole blood. Points on this clonotype: This may stem from a read error, because a much larger clone lies one nucleotide away.

The CDR3 length is 15 residues. Germline values: CDR1 MNHEY, CDR2 SVGEGT. The input was 450 to 500 ng total RNA; TCR beta cDNA was made from it with a constant-region primer. A slightly modified ARM-PCR protocol with three nested multiplex PCR rounds produced these TCR beta libraries. With TRBV1-TRBV30 forward primers and a C-beta reverse primer, the first two PCR rounds were run for nine to eleven cycles each. In TCRdb, the multiplex PCR reads were re-called with MiXCR into one record per CDR3 protein. The data show 150,000 to 200,000 distinct CDR3 sequences, with roughly 61% seen just once and around 7.1% held by the top ten.

Source material: peripheral blood. This receptor was taken from a woman aged 55-69 years with primary liver carcinoma and hepatitis B virus infection. The chain is built from TRBV6-2 or TRBV6-3 and TRBJ1-5, with D unresolved. CDR3 in DNA: TGTGGCAGCACCAGGCCGCCTGGGAGCAATCAGCCCCAGCATTTT. This sequence encodes CGSTRPPGSNQPQHF.